Listed below are T cell receptor beta chains from one sample, sequenced in a study of naive and memory T cell subsets. TCRdb analysed the UMI-ligation and nested PCR reads with MiXCR anew, one entry per CDR3 protein. This sample has tens of thousands of distinct CDR3 sequences; over 9% occur once, and the top ten carry just over 0.13%. The material sequenced was naive CD4+ T cells from blood. The source is a human donor in good health. The CDR3 runs from the conserved cysteine through the conserved F or W. A D gene is named only where the DNA matches it firmly. Not all rows give a size; the values are once, few, many and, for expanded clones, a class.

V gene	J gene	D gene	clone size	CDR3 protein	CDR3 DNA
TRBV20-1	TRBJ2-3	TRBD2	-	CSATPGTNTDTQYF	TGCAGTGCTACCCCCGGGACTAACACAGATACGCAGTATTTT
TRBV2	TRBJ2-5	-	few	CASSEAKLGGRETQYF	TGTGCCAGCAGTGAAGCCAAATTGGGGGGCCGGGAGACCCAGTACTTC
TRBV6-6	TRBJ1-1	-	few	CASSYLSGQTEAFF	TGTGCCAGCAGTTACCTTTCAGGACAGACTGAAGCTTTCTTT
TRBV20-1	TRBJ2-1	-	-	CSAPGSGPEQFF	TGCAGTGCCCCGGGGTCGGGGCCTGAGCAGTTCTTC
TRBV7-2	TRBJ2-1	-	few	CASSLPHHNEQFF	TGTGCCAGCAGCCTCCCCCACCACAATGAGCAGTTCTTC
TRBV6-2/TRBV6-3	TRBJ2-1	-	few	CASRGNTGYNEQFF	TGTGCCAGCAGGGGGAATACAGGGTACAATGAGCAGTTCTTC
TRBV4-2	TRBJ1-4	-	-	CASSQGVTDDEKLFF	TGTGCCAGCAGCCAAGGTGTGACGGACGATGAAAAACTGTTTTTT
TRBV27	TRBJ1-5	-	-	CASSFGQGSQPQHF	TGTGCCAGCAGTTTCGGGCAGGGTAGCCAGCCCCAGCATTTT
TRBV6-2/TRBV6-3	TRBJ2-1	TRBD2	many	CASSLAGVNEQFF	TGTGCCAGCAGTTTAGCGGGAGTAAATGAGCAGTTCTTC
TRBV20-1	TRBJ1-2	-	few	CSAEDIPYGYTF	TGCAGCGCGGAAGACATACCCTATGGCTACACCTTC
TRBV7-2	TRBJ2-7	TRBD1	few	CASSLTGPPSYPVHEQYF	TGTGCCAGCAGCTTGACAGGGCCGCCCTCGTATCCCGTACACGAGCAGTACTTC
TRBV7-9	TRBJ1-2	-	-	CASSLLTNYGYTF	TGTGCCAGCAGCCTACTAACGAACTATGGCTACACCTTC
TRBV4-3	TRBJ1-2	-	few	CASSQEQISNYGYTF	TGCGCCAGCAGCCAAGAGCAAATTTCTAACTATGGCTACACCTTC
TRBV6-2/TRBV6-3	TRBJ1-2	-	few	CASTNSEAYGYTF	TGTGCCAGCACCAACAGCGAAGCCTATGGCTACACCTTC
TRBV20-1	TRBJ2-2	-	-	CSAIDSPGTGELFF	TGCAGTGCTATAGACAGCCCGGGCACCGGGGAGCTGTTTTTT
TRBV15	TRBJ1-5	-	-	CATSRDFPPASNQPQHF	TGTGCCACCAGCAGAGATTTCCCTCCGGCTAGCAATCAGCCCCAGCATTTT
TRBV6-5	TRBJ2-2	-	few	CASSYQGRAGELFF	TGTGCCAGCAGTTACCAGGGGAGGGCCGGGGAGCTGTTTTTT
TRBV7-9	TRBJ2-3	-	-	CASSRARGSTDTQYF	TGTGCCAGCAGCCGAGCGCGGGGAAGCACAGATACGCAGTATTTT
TRBV12-3/TRBV12-4	TRBJ2-3	TRBD2	many	CASSPGTSGSVVDTQYF	TGTGCCAGCAGTCCCGGGACTAGCGGGAGCGTTGTAGATACGCAGTATTTT
TRBV4-3	TRBJ1-1	-	few	CASSPQLRFSEAFF	TGCGCCAGCAGCCCCCAACTCCGTTTCTCTGAAGCTTTCTTT
TRBV20-1	TRBJ2-1	-	many	CSAFLSGPSSEQFF	TGCAGTGCTTTTCTTAGCGGCCCCAGTTCTGAGCAGTTCTTC
TRBV7-9	TRBJ1-2	-	-	CASSLEQYCYTF	TGTGCCAGCAGCTTAGAACAGTATTGCTACACCTTC
TRBV7-8	TRBJ2-7	TRBD1	few	CASSDSRDRIPYEQYF	TGTGCCAGCAGCGACAGCCGGGACAGGATCCCCTACGAGCAGTACTTC
TRBV20-1	TRBJ1-1	-	few	CSARGGGLGYTEAFF	TGCAGTGCTAGAGGCGGGGGGCTTGGGTACACTGAAGCTTTCTTT
TRBV5-6	TRBJ2-7	TRBD1	many	CASSSVTGTGGEQYF	TGTGCCAGCAGCTCAGTTACCGGGACAGGCGGCGAGCAGTACTTC
TRBV5-1	TRBJ2-7	-	few	CASSLVGDKRFEQYF	TGCGCCAGCAGCTTGGTGGGGGATAAGAGGTTCGAGCAGTACTTC